This T cell receptor (beta chain) is from a study of T cells in localized non-small cell lung cancer. General study points: Heterogeneity stays possible, as sequencing covered only one tumor region. For the top 100 tumor clones, a median roughly 55 also appeared in adjacent lung. Greater blood T cell density accompanied longer overall survival.

Sequencing used immunoSEQ multiplex PCR; TCRdb keeps in-frame clones, though not all of them. The table records around 1,500 clones, approximately 32% of them present only once. Trimming pared 5 bases from V and 4 bases from J, leaving 8 bases between. The V gene's germline CDR1 is LNHDA and CDR2 SQIVND (reference sequence). The CDR3 runs to 12 residues. This clone is large in the sample. Its antigen remains unidentified. The authors took atypia-free adjacent lung at least 2 cm from the tumor margin. The V call is TRBV19, the J call TRBJ1-2, with D unclear. Specimen: normal lung tissue next to the tumor, collected before any cancer treatment. This clonotype was obtained from a male donor older than 55 with stage II squamous cell lung carcinoma. In DNA, the CDR3 is TGTGCCAGTAGTGTTAGTTCCTATGGCTACACCTTC. It is translated as CASSVSSYGYTF.